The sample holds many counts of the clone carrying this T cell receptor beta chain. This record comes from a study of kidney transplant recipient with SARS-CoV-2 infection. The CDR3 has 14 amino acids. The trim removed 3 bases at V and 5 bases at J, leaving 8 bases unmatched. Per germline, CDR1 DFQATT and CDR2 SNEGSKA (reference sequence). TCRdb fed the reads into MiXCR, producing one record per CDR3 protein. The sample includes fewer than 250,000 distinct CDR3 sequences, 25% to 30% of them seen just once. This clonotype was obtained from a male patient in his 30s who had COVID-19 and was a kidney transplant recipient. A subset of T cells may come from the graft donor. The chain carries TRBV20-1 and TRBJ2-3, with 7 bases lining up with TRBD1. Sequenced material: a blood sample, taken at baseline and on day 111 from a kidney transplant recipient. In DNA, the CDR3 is TGCAGTGCTAGGGGGACAGTTTTTGGAGATACGCAGTATTTT. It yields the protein CSARGTVFGDTQYF.